The rows below give T cell receptor beta chains drawn from one sample of a study of blood T cell repertoires in COVID-19. Sequencing was performed with immunoSEQ multiplex PCR; in TCRdb, only in-frame clones are kept and a portion is missing. The table includes about 50,000 clones, roughly 88% detected once. The sample consisted of peripheral blood. All receptors come from a human donor in a cohort sampled during active COVID-19. The donor label of this sample is uncertain. CDR3s include the opening cysteine and the closing phenylalanine or tryptophan. D genes are given only for firm matches.

d_gene	v_gene	j_gene	CDR3nt	CDR3aa
-	TRBV5-1	TRBJ2-4	TGCGCCAGCAGCTTGGGTAACAGGATCAAAAACATTCAGTACTTC	CASSLGNRIKNIQYF
-	TRBV11-2	TRBJ2-7	TGTGCCAGCAGCTTAGATACAGCAACCTACGAGCAGTACTTC	CASSLDTATYEQYF
TRBD1	TRBV10-3	TRBJ1-6	TGTGCCATCACCGCCCGAGGTTTCGCAGGGGCAGGGGGTTCACCCCTCCACTTT	CAITARGFAGAGGSPLHF
-	TRBV5-4	TRBJ1-1	TGTGCCAGCAGCTTGGCGGGGAACACTGAAGCTTTCTTT	CASSLAGNTEAFF
-	TRBV2	TRBJ1-5	TGTGCCAGCAGTGAAGCGCTTCTGCGGGTCCCCCAGCCCCAGCATTTT	CASSEALLRVPQPQHF
-	TRBV18	TRBJ2-7	TGTGCCAGCTCAAGTGTTGCAGGTACCTACGAGCAGTACTTC	CASSSVAGTYEQYF
TRBD1	TRBV3-1/TRBV3-2	TRBJ1-4	TGTGCCAGCAGCCAACCCTGGACAGGGGCCTCTAGTGCAACTAATGAAAAACTGTTTTTT	CASSQPWTGASSATNEKLFF
TRBD2	TRBV5-4	TRBJ2-3	TGTGCCAGCAGCGCGGGACTAGCGGCGCTCACAGATACGCAGTATTTT	CASSAGLAALTDTQYF
TRBD1	TRBV27	TRBJ2-7	TGTGCCAGCAGGATCGACAGGGTTCAGGCCTACGAGCAGTACTTC	CASRIDRVQAYEQYF
TRBD2	TRBV7-8	TRBJ2-5	TGTGCCAGCAGCCTGACTAGCGGGGGGGCCTTGGAGACCCAGTACTTC	CASSLTSGGALETQYF
-	TRBV6-5	TRBJ2-1	TGTGCCAGCAGGGGGGCCGCCTACAATGAGCAGTTCTTC	CASRGAAYNEQFF
-	TRBV9	TRBJ1-2	TGTGCCAGCAGCGGTTTCTCAGGGGACTATGGCTACACCTTC	CASSGFSGDYGYTF
TRBD1	TRBV5-1	TRBJ1-4	TGCGCCAGCAGCCCCCGACAGGGGTCTAATGAAAAACTGTTTTTT	CASSPRQGSNEKLFF
TRBD2	TRBV29-1	TRBJ2-3	TGCAGCGCCATAGCGGGGGGGACAGATACGCAGTATTTT	CSAIAGGTDTQYF
TRBD1	TRBV19	TRBJ2-3	TGTGCCAGTACGGCGGGACCGGACAGGGGGCCCACAGATACGCAGTATTTT	CASTAGPDRGPTDTQYF
TRBD2	TRBV18	TRBJ2-7	TGTGCCAGCTCTGCCTTCGGGACTAGTTCGTTGGGGCAGTACTTC	CASSAFGTSSLGQYF